Reported below is one T cell receptor (beta chain). Profiling relied on immunoSEQ multiplex PCR, and the TCRdb table lists in-frame clones only, not all of them. Seen here are about 93,000 clones, 89% observed once, and the top ten hold around 5.2%. Germline CDR1 and CDR2: PRHDT and FYEKMQ (reference sequence). The V and J ends lost 4 bases and 0 bases, in that order; junction bases with no gene match: 5. The CDR3 length is 15 residues. This specimen belongs to a study of blood T cell repertoires in COVID-19. Patients in Seattle were enrolled during active infection, then followed longitudinally. The receptor's source is a man in his 60s with COVID-19, enrolled during active disease. The genes are TRBV13 and TRBJ2-7; 8 nucleotides match TRBD1. Sample: peripheral blood. The CDR3 loop reads CASSSVTGASYEQYF. CDR3 DNA sequence: TGTGCCAGCAGCTCCGTGACAGGGGCCTCCTACGAGCAGTACTTC.